The clone carrying this T cell receptor (beta chain) came up once. The antigen is not known. The record originates from a study of cytomegalovirus exposure and HLA in healthy donors. PCR used 60 Vbeta primers and 13 Jbeta primers. Only in-frame clones appear in the TCRdb table, and some are missing; sequencing was by immunoSEQ multiplex PCR. Found here are roughly 150,000 clones, about 70% of them singletons; the top ten hold 10%. Study-level points and caveats: Among TCR sequences, most were rare, though some public TCRs appeared in many donors.

This TCR came from a man aged 25-45 years in good health and CMV-seropositive. Sequenced input: PBMCs.

The CDR3 protein is CASSIPPGFGANVLTF. The CDR3 nucleotides read TGTGCCAGTAGTATCCCGCCGGGTTTCGGGGCCAACGTCCTGACTTTC. The chain is built from TRBV19 and TRBJ2-6; D unclear. Germline values: CDR1 LNHDA, CDR2 SQIVND (reference sequence). V gave up 3 bases and J gave up 4 bases, with 13 bases separating them. The CDR3 is 16 residues long.